What follows describes a single T cell receptor (beta chain). This sample is part of a study of T cells expressing NK-cell markers. TCRdb reanalyzed the 5' RACE reads, giving one entry per CDR3 protein sequence and no DNA. This sample's table has 400,000 to 500,000 distinct CDR3 sequences. The CDR3 is 16 residues long. Sequenced sample: blood T cells: a sorted CD56 or NKG2C T cell subset, CD4+ or CD8+ T cells, or bulk PBMC T cells (not recorded which). The rearrangement uses TRBV12-3 or TRBV12-4 and TRBJ2-7; absent DNA, TCRdb's TRBD2 call cannot be checked. This sequence was found in a woman between 18 and 70 years old in good health. CDR3 residues: CASSFLESGSSYEQYF.